This T cell receptor beta chain was identified during a study of blood T cell repertoires in COVID-19 (dated by TCRdb to about 2020). Looking at the study overall: The collaborator samples originated in the United States, Italy and Spain and spanned the acute and convalescent phases of COVID-19. The material from the prospective study consisted of cDNA or gDNA derived from T cells, B-cell-depleted T cells, or PBMCs. Subjects who had been exposed to COVID-19, were actively infected with it, or had recovered from it provided the deeply sampled blood TCRbeta repertoires that made up the dataset. The repertoires were released in a freely available public database meant as a resource for research on the immune response to SARS-CoV-2. The samples were drawn from two sources: the first 160 participants of the ongoing ImmuneRACE study, and 950 to 1,500 subjects contributed by 6 global collaborators. The sample metadata nearly always contained a de-identified subject ID, COVID-19 status, age in years and sex. Where available, HLA class I and class II types were obtained from metadata supplied by the sample provider rather than from assay-based typing.

The collaborating institutions used their own protocols to collect whole blood in K2EDTA tubes. Collaborator samples were shipped for TCRbeta analysis as frozen whole blood, isolated PBMCs, or DNA extracted from either sample type. TCRbeta CDR3 regions were amplified from genomic DNA by means of the immunoSEQ Assay, a bias-controlled multiplex PCR. The published analysis was carried out like this. The number of nucleated cells in each sample was estimated from the amplification of reference gene primers within the assay. Sequence reads were collapsed and filtered to measure the absolute abundance of every unique TCRbeta CDR3 rearrangement. For each sample, productive Simpson clonality was calculated as the square root of Simpson's diversity index across productive rearrangements. TCRdb stores this immuneACCESS table with in-frame sequences only. Part of the clones is absent; in the studies checked, under half of the shortfall reflects unresolved V genes, and no reason is known for the rest. The V and J calls and the clone size are those of that table, but D and trimming were determined from the DNA. The sample table shows 160,000 or so clones, and about 88% are seen once. The top ten clonotypes cover 18% of the sample.

Concerning this clone itself: This receptor's antigen is unknown. Qualities for individual bases were not recorded, and no much larger clone is one base off.

Results the study describes overall, beyond this receptor: How much clinical and demographic metadata was included differed by source and by participant, and the metadata was provided uncurated.

The CDR3 sequence holds 15 residues, the cysteine and phenylalanine included. Of all the DNA, just the CDR3 is kept, 45 bases in frame from base 1. CDR1 and CDR2, looked up from the germline V gene, are MNHEY and SVGAGI. At the junction V is shortened by 7 bases and J by 2 bases, with 15 bases in between. The receptor's source is a man in his sixties with active or convalescent COVID-19. The chain employs TRBV6-5 and TRBJ1-5; a confident D gene designation cannot be given. The sequenced sample consisted of peripheral blood. For the CDR3, the sequence is CASKGSLGGNQPQHF. The DNA is as follows: TGTGCCAGCAAAGGTTCTCTCGGGGGCAATCAGCCCCAGCATTTT.